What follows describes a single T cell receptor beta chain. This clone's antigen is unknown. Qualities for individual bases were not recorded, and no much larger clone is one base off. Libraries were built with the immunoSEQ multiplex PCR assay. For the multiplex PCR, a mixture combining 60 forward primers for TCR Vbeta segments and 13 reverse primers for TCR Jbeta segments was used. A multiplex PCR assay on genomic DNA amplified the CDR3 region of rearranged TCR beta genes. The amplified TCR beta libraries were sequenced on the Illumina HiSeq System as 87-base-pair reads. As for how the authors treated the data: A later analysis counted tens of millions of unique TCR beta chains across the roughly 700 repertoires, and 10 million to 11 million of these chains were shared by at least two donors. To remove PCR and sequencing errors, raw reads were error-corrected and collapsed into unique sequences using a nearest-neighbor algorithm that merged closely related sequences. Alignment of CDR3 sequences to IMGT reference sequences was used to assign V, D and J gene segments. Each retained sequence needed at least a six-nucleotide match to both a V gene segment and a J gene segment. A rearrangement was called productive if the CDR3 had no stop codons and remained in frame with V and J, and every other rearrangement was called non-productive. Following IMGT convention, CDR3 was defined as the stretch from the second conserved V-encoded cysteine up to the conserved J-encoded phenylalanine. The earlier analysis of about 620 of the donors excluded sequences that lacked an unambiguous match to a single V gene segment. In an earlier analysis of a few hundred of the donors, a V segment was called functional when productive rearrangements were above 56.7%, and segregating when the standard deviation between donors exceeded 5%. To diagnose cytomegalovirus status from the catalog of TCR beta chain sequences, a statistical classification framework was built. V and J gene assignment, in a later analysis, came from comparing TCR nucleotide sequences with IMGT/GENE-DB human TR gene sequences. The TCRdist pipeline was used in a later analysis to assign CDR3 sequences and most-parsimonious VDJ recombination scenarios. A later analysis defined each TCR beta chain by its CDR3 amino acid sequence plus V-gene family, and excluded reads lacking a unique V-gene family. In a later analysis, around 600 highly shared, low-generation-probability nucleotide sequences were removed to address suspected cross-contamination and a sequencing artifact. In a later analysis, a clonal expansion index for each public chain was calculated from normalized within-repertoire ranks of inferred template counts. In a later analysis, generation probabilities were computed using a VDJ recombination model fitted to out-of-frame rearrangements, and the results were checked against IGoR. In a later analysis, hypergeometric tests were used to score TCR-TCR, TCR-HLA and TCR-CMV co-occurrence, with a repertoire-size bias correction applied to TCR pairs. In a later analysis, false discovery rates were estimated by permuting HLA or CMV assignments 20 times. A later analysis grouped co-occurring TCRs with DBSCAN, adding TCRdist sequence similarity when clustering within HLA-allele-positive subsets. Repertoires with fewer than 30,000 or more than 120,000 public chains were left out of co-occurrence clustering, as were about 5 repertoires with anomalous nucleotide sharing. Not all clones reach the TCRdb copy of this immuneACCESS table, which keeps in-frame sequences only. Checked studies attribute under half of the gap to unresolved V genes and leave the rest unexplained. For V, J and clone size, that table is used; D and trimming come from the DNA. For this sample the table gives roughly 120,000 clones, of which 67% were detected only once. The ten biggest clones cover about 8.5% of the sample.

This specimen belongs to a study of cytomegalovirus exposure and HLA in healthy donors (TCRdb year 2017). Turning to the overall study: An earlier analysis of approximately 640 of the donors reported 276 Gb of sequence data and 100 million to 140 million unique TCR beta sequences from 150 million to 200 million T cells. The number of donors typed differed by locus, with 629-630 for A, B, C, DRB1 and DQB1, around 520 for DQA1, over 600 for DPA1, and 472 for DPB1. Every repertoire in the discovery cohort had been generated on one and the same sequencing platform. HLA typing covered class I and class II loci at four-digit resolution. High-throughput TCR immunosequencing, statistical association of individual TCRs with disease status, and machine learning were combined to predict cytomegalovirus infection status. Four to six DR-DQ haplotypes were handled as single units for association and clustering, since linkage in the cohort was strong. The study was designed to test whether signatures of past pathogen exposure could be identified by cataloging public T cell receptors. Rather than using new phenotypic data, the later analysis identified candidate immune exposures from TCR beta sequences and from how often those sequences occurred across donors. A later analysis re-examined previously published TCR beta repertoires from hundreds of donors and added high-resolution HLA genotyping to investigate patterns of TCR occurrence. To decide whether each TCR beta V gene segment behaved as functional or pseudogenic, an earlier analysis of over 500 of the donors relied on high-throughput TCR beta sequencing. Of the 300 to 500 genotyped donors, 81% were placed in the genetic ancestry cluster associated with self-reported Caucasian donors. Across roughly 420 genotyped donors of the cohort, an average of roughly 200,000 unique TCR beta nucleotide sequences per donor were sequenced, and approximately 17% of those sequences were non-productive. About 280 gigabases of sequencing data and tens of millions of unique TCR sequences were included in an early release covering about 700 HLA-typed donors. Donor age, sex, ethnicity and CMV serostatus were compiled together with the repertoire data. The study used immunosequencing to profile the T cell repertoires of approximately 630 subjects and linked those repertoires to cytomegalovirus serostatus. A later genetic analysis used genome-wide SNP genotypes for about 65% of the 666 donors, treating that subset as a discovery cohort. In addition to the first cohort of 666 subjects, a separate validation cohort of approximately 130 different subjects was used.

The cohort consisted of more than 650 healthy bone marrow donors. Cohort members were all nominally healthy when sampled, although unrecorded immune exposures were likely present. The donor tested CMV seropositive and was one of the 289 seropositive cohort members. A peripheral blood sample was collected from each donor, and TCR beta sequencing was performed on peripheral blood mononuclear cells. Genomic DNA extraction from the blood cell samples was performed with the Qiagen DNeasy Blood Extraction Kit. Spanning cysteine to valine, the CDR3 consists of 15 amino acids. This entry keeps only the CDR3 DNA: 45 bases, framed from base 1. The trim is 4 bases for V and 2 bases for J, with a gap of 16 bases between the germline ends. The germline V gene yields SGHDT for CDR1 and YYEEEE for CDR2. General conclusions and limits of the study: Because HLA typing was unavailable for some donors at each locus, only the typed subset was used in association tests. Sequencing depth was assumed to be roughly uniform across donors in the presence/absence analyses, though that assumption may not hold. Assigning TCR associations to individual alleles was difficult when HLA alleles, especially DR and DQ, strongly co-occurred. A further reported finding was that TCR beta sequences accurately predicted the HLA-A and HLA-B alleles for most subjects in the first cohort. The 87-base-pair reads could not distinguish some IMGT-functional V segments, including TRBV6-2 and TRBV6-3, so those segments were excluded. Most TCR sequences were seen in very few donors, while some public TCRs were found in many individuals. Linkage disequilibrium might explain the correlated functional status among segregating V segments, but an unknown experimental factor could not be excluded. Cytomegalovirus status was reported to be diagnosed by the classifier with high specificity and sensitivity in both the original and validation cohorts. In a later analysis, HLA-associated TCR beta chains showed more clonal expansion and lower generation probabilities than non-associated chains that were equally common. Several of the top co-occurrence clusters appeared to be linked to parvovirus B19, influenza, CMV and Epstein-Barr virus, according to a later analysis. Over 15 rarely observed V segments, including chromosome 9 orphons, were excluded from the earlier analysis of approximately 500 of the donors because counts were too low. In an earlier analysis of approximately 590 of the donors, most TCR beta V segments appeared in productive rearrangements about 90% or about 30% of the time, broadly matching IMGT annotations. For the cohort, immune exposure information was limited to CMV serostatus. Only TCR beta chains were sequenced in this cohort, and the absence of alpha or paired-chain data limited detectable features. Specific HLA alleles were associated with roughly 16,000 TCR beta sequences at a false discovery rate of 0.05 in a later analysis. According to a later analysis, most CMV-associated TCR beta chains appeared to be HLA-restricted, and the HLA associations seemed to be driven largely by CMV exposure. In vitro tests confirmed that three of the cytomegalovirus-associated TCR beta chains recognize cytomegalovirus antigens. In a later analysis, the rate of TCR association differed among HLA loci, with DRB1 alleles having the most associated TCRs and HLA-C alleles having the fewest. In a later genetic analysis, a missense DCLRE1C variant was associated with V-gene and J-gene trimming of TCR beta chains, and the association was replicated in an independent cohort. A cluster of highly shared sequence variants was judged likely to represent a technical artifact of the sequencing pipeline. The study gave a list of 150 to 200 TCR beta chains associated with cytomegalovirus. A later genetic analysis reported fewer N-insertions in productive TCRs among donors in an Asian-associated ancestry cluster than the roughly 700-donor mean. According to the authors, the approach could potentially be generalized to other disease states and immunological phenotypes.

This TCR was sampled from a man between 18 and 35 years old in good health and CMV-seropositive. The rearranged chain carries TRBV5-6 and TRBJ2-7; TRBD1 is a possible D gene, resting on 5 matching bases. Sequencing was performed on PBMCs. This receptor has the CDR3 CASSLGAGQTYEQYV. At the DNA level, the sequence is TGTGCCAGCAGCCTTGGGGCAGGCCAGACCTACGAGCAGTACGTC.